The 32 T cell receptor beta chains reported below all come from one sample, sequenced in a study of early T cells in non-severe SARS-CoV-2 infection. MiXCR, run by TCRdb on the 5' RACE reads, gives a single entry per CDR3 protein. Seen here are about 56,000 distinct CDR3 sequences, about 11% observed once, and the top ten hold around 6%. Sequenced material: whole blood. The receptors come from an adult who was a healthcare worker with PCR-confirmed SARS-CoV-2 infection or an uninfected control (not recorded which).

This clonotype was counted many times. The chain joins TRBV2 to TRBJ2-5; 12 bases map to TRBD2. V lost 11 bases to trimming and J lost 5 bases; unmatched junction nucleotides: 6. In germline, CDR1 is SNHLY, CDR2 FYNNEI. The CDR3 contains 13 residues. The CDR3 nucleotides read TGTGCCGGCTCCGGGACTAGCGGGGAGACCCAGTACTTC. It yields the protein CAGSGTSGETQYF.

The rearrangement links TRBV7-2 to TRBJ2-7, with D perhaps being TRBD1 or TRBD2 (5 bases each). Trimming cost V 5 bases and J 9 bases, with 14 bases left between them. Germline lookup yields CDR1 SGHTA and CDR2 FQGNSA. The length of the CDR3 is 12 residues. The CDR3 sequence: CASSLSGPRQYF. The CDR3 DNA follows: TGTGCCAGCAGCCTATCGGGGCCAAGGCAGTACTTC. Full variable domain (rest looked up from reference TRBV7-2 and TRBJ2-7): GAGVSQSPSNKVTEKGKDVELRCDPISGHTALYWYRQSLGQGLEFLIYFQGNSAPDKSGLPSDRFSAERTGGSVSTLTIQRTQQEDSAVYLCASSLSGPRQYFGPGTRLTVT.

This clonotype was detected a few times. This sequence joins TRBV6-5 and TRBJ1-1; D unclear. Trimming stripped 2 bases from V and 9 bases from J, with 13 bases between. The germline V gene encodes CDR1 MNHEY and CDR2 SVGAGI. This CDR3 has 13 residues. The CDR3 sequence is CASSYNGEGQAFF. The CDR3 bases are TGTGCCAGCAGTTACAATGGGGAGGGTCAAGCTTTCTTT.

The rearrangement uses TRBV10-3 and TRBJ2-3; 12 bases agree with TRBD2. Germline assignment: CDR1 ENHRY and CDR2 SYGVKD. The CDR3 is made up of 18 amino acids. Losses at the gene ends were 2 bases for V and 0 bases for J; bases not matched to a gene: 6. In DNA, the CDR3 is TGTGCCATCAGTGAGGGACTAGCGGGACGTACTAGCACAGATACGCAGTATTTT. It is translated as CAISEGLAGRTSTDTQYF.

This clonotype was seen more than once but under ten times. The chain combines TRBV11-2 with TRBJ2-3; 9 bases are a match to TRBD2. Losses at the gene ends were 2 bases for V and 4 bases for J; bases not matched to a gene: 16. The CDR3 contains 19 residues. Germline V gene data show CDR1 as SGHAT and CDR2 as FQNNGV. This CDR3 reads CASSLTPTLSGSRPDTQYF. The DNA of the CDR3 is TGTGCCAGCAGCTTAACGCCAACTCTTAGCGGGAGTCGCCCAGATACGCAGTATTTT. Filled out from reference TRBV11-2 and TRBJ2-3, the complete variable domain reads EAGVAQSPRYKIIEKRQSVAFWCNPISGHATLYWYQQILGQGPKLLIQFQNNGVVDDSQLPKDRFSAERLKGVDSTLKIQPAKLEDSAVYLCASSLTPTLSGSRPDTQYFGPGTRLTVL.

About this clonotype itself: This could be a read error, since a much larger clone is one nucleotide away. The chain couples TRBV12-3 or TRBV12-4 to TRBJ1-5, with D possibly being TRBD1 (6 bases). The V end lost 5 bases, the J end lost 0 bases, and 14 bases lay between the germline ends. CDR3 length equals 16 residues. The CDR3 loop is CASSLRQGTSNQPQHF. The DNA for the CDR3 is TGTGCCAGCAGTCTTCGGCAGGGGACTAGCAATCAGCCCCAGCATTTT.

The chain employs TRBV24-1 and TRBJ2-3; the D is unclear. V was clipped by 3 bases and J by 2 bases, with 11 bases between them. The CDR3 runs 15 residues. CDR1 and CDR2 from the germline V gene are KGHDR and SFDVKD. The CDR3 nucleotides are TGTGCCACCAGTGATCCCCGTGAGTACACAGATACGCAGTATTTT. Its protein product is CATSDPREYTDTQYF.

As concerns this clonotype: A clone one base away is much larger, so this may be a read error. The CDR3 loop reads CASWDSPYEEYF. In DNA, the CDR3 is TGCGCCAGCTGGGATAGCCCCTACGAGGAGTACTTC. The chain couples TRBV5-1 to TRBJ2-7; D not resolved. The CDR3 sequence is 12 residues long. Germline CDR1 SGHRS, CDR2 YFSETQ.

This clonotype was seen a few times. This sequence joins TRBV12-3 or TRBV12-4 and TRBJ2-3; D is unclear. There are 13 residues in the CDR3. Trimming cost V 8 bases and J 4 bases, with 13 bases left between them. CDR3 bases: TGTGCCAGCGGACGGCGGAGCCCAGATACGCAGTATTTT. Residues: CASGRRSPDTQYF.

This clonotype has more than one count but fewer than ten. The rearrangement joins TRBV4-2 to TRBJ2-7, with D possibly called TRBD1 or TRBD2 (6 bases each). V lost 0 bases and J lost 7, with 22 bases in between. The CDR3 totals 17 residues. Germline V gives CDR1 LGHNA, CDR2 YNFKEQ. This CDR3 reads CASSQDPGAEPLLEQYF. DNA of the CDR3: TGTGCCAGCAGCCAAGATCCGGGGGCAGAGCCATTGTTAGAGCAGTACTTC.

This clonotype was counted at least ten times. The genes are TRBV5-1 and TRBJ1-1, with D uncertain. Trimming took 0 bases from V and 1 from J, leaving 10 bases between them. This CDR3 is 15 amino acids long. The germline V gene has CDR1 SGHRS and CDR2 YFSETQ. Here the CDR3 reads CASSLDGRGNTEAFF. Here the CDR3 DNA reads TGCGCCAGCAGCTTGGACGGACGCGGGAACACTGAAGCTTTCTTT.

In its sample, this clonotype was seen a few times. This sequence joins TRBV3-1 and TRBJ2-3; D perhaps matches TRBD1 (5 bases). The CDR3 is 16 residues long. The germline V gene has CDR1 LGHDT and CDR2 YNNKEL (reference sequence). The V gene lost 1 base and the J gene lost 0 bases, with 11 bases spanning the gap. The CDR3 bases are TGTGCCAGCAGCCAAGTATTTGGGGCTAGCACAGATACGCAGTATTTT. This translates into CASSQVFGASTDTQYF.

This clonotype has at least ten counts. The junction does not match germline at one end; this may be a read error. J is TRBJ1-3 and V is TRBV4-3; a weak D match, TRBD1 (5 bases). This CDR3 has 12 amino acids. Germline V gene data show CDR1 as LGHNA and CDR2 as YSLEER. The DNA of the CDR3 is TGCGCCAGCAGCCAAGCTTACGGTGTCAGGGCGTTT. Translated: CASSQAYGVRAF.

This clonotype has just a few counts. The chain employs TRBV5-1 and TRBJ1-1; TRBD1 matches at 8 bases. This CDR3 contains 14 residues. Unmatched junction bases numbered 9, after V lost 7 bases and J lost 4 bases. CDR1 and CDR2 from the germline V gene are SGHRS and YFSETQ. CDR3 loop: CASGTGRGSTEAFF. The DNA for the CDR3 is TGCGCCAGCGGGACAGGCCGGGGGAGCACTGAAGCTTTCTTT.

This clonotype was seen ten or more times. This rearrangement joins TRBV6-6 to TRBJ1-1; possible D gene TRBD1, 6 bases. CDR3 size: 11 residues. Trimming took 6 bases from V and 12 from J, leaving 14 bases between them. Looked up from germline, CDR1 is MNHNY and CDR2 is SVGAGI (reference sequence). CDR3 amino acids: CASRWTGTTFF. The CDR3 DNA reads as TGTGCCAGCAGGTGGACCGGGACAACTTTCTTT.

The chain is built from TRBV5-1 and TRBJ2-3; D could derive from TRBD1 or TRBD2 (6 bases each). The V gene's germline CDR1 is SGHRS and CDR2 YFSETQ. CDR3 length: 14 residues. V lost 4 bases and J lost 1, with 10 bases in between. In nucleotides, the CDR3 is TGCGCCAGCAGCATGGAGGGGGGCACAGATACGCAGTATTTT. Protein product: CASSMEGGTDTQYF.

J is TRBJ1-3 and V is TRBV5-4; 7 positions agree with TRBD1. This CDR3 is 18 amino acids long. Germline-derived CDR1 and CDR2 are SGHNT and YYREEE (reference sequence). V dropped 3 bases and J dropped 0; count of bases not matched to a gene: 12. CDR3 nucleotides: TGTGCCAGCAGCTCAGCGAAACTAGACAGGGCCTCTGGAAACACCATATATTTT. Amino acids: CASSSAKLDRASGNTIYF.

V and J are TRBV3-1 and TRBJ2-3; D is unclear. CDR1 and CDR2 (germline): LGHDT, YNNKEL (reference sequence). Trimming removed 0 bases from V and 3 bases from J, with 10 bases in between. The CDR3 is made up of 15 amino acids. The CDR3 protein is CASSQDDGTTDTQYF. CDR3 in DNA: TGTGCCAGCAGCCAAGATGACGGAACTACAGATACGCAGTATTTT.

This clonotype was seen at least ten times. The chain couples TRBV29-1 to TRBJ2-7; TRBD2 might be the D (6 bases). The V gene's germline CDR1 is SQVTM and CDR2 ANQGSEA. The CDR3 is 13 residues long. V dropped 7 bases and J dropped 7 bases, with 20 bases sitting between them. CDR3 residues: CSAVLAGRLEQYF. In DNA, the CDR3 is TGCAGCGCTGTACTAGCAGGGAGATTGGAGCAGTACTTC.

This clonotype was observed many times. The chain joins TRBV30 to TRBJ2-1, with TRBD2 matching over 13 bases. V lost 5 bases, J lost 9 bases, and 4 bases stayed unmatched. The germline gives CDR1 GTSNPN, CDR2 SVGIG (reference sequence). The CDR3 has 13 residues. For the CDR3, the DNA is TGTGCCTGGGGACTAGCGGGAGCCGCTGAGCAGTTCTTC. It is translated as CAWGLAGAAEQFF.

This clonotype has ten or more counts. J is TRBJ2-2 and V is TRBV21-1; TRBD2 reflects the table's D call only, with no check against the DNA. TRBV21-1 is reported as a pseudogene. The CDR3 is 15 residues long. The CDR3 nucleotides read TGTGCCAGCAGCCTCAAGTCCAGGAACACCGGGGAGCTGTTTTTT. This encodes CASSLKSRNTGELFF.

The chain recombines TRBV3-1 with TRBJ2-7; 9 positions match TRBD1. V shed 7 bases, J shed 5 bases, and the junction held 6 bases outside the gene matches. The CDR3 runs 13 residues. Germline assignment: CDR1 LGHDT and CDR2 YNNKEL (reference sequence). The CDR3 DNA reads as TGTGCCAGCACCACAGGGGGCGCAGACGAGCAGTACTTC. Its translation is CASTTGGADEQYF.

This clonotype was counted many times. The V gene is TRBV29-1, the J gene TRBJ2-5, with 7 bases that match TRBD1. There are 13 residues in the CDR3. Germline V CDR1 and CDR2: SQVTM, ANQGSEA. V lost 6 bases and J lost 4; bases outside the gene matches: 8. CDR3 amino acids: CSVTGVGAETQYF. The CDR3, as DNA: TGCAGCGTCACAGGGGTAGGGGCAGAGACCCAGTACTTC.

This clonotype was counted between two and nine times. The V gene is TRBV6-2 or TRBV6-3, the J gene TRBJ2-7; 12 nucleotides agree with TRBD2. Germline V gives CDR1 MNHEY, CDR2 SVGEGT. J lost 5 bases, V lost 8 bases, and 7 bases had no gene match. The CDR3 consists of 14 residues. The DNA for the CDR3 is TGTGCCAGCGAAACTAGCGGGAGGATCAACGAGCAGTACTTC. Translation: CASETSGRINEQYF.

This clonotype was counted ten times or more. The chain recombines TRBV7-8 with TRBJ2-6, with a possible D match to TRBD1 (6 bases). The germline CDR1 and CDR2 sequences are SGHVS and FQNEAQ. This CDR3 contains 16 residues. Trimming took 2 bases from V and 0 from J, leaving 8 bases between them. CDR3 protein: CASSLTGISGANVLTF. For the CDR3, the DNA is TGTGCCAGCAGCTTAACAGGGATCTCTGGGGCCAACGTCCTGACTTTC. The variable domain in full, completed from reference TRBV7-8 and TRBJ2-6, reads GAGVSQSPRYKVAKRGQDVALRCDPISGHVSLFWYQQALGQGPEFLTYFQNEAQLDKSGLPSDRFFAERPEGSVSTLKIQRTQQEDSAVYLCASSLTGISGANVLTFGAGSRLTVL.

This clonotype showed up just a few times. The chain joins TRBV18 to TRBJ1-6, with D possibly TRBD1 on 6 matching bases. In germline, CDR1 is KGHSH, CDR2 LQKENI. This CDR3 spans 14 amino acids. The V end was cut by 6 bases, the J end by 7 bases, with 13 bases between. CDR3 bases: TGTGCCAGCTCGTCACAGGGTTGGAATTCACCCCTCCACTTT. It translates to CASSSQGWNSPLHF.

This clonotype came up a few times. The rearrangement joins TRBV13 to TRBJ1-1; TRBD1 might be the D (5 bases). The V gene lost 5 bases and the J gene lost 4 bases, with 17 bases spanning the gap. CDR1 is PRHDT and CDR2 is FYEKMQ in the germline V gene (reference sequence). The CDR3 runs to 15 residues. In nucleotides, the CDR3 is TGTGCCAGCAGCCCCCTCGGGACTTATGGCACTGAAGCTTTCTTT. Translation gives CASSPLGTYGTEAFF.

This chain joins TRBV7-8 and TRBJ2-7; D uncertain. Germline V gene data show CDR1 as SGHVS and CDR2 as FQNEAQ. This CDR3 spans 14 amino acids. V dropped 1 base and J dropped 3 bases, with 10 bases sitting between them. The CDR3 protein is CASSLEPTLYEQYF. In DNA form, the CDR3 reads TGTGCCAGCAGCTTAGAGCCGACCCTCTACGAGCAGTACTTC.

This clonotype was detected many times. CDR3 loop: CASSPNWGTDTQYF. As DNA, the CDR3 is TGTGCCAGCAGCCCTAACTGGGGCACAGATACGCAGTATTTT. V usage is TRBV11-2 and J usage is TRBJ2-3; D is uncertain. CDR1 and CDR2 from the germline V gene are SGHAT and FQNNGV. With 5 bases removed from V and 1 base from J, the gap between germline ends came to 10 bases. This CDR3 spans 14 amino acids.

This clonotype occurred many times. The rearrangement joins TRBV7-2 to TRBJ2-7; D perhaps matches TRBD2 (6 bases). Deletions cut 0 bases from V and 3 bases from J, with 15 bases between. Germline CDR1 reads SGHTA; CDR2 reads FQGNSA. This CDR3 is 16 amino acids long. The CDR3 DNA reads TGTGCCAGCAGCTTAGCCGTCGGGGGAACCTACTACGAGCAGTACTTC. Translation gives CASSLAVGGTYYEQYF.

This clonotype was counted ten times or more. The DNA of the CDR3 is TGTGCCAGCAGCTTAGATCTAGGAGGTACTATTCATGAGCAGTTCTTC. Its protein is CASSLDLGGTIHEQFF. The chain has TRBV11-2 and TRBJ2-1, with D possibly matching TRBD2 (5 bases). V dropped 0 bases and J dropped 8 bases, with 17 bases sitting between them. The CDR3 has 16 residues. CDR1 and CDR2 from the germline V gene are SGHAT and FQNNGV.

This clonotype was observed a few times. This sequence joins TRBV7-3 and TRBJ2-7; D call uncertain. The CDR3 sequence is 13 residues long. The V and J ends lost 1 base and 1 base respectively, with 5 bases between them. Germline V gene data show CDR1 as SGHTA and CDR2 as FQGTGA. In DNA, the CDR3 is TGTGCCAGCAGCTTAATCCAGTCCTACGAGCAGTACTTC. Its protein product is CASSLIQSYEQYF.